The clone carrying this T cell receptor (beta chain) was observed a few times. TCRdb used MiXCR to reprocess the 5' RACE reads, holding one entry per CDR3 protein. This table holds about 63,000 distinct CDR3 sequences, under 20% found once. The sample is drawn from a study of T cells of healthy individuals. In germline, CDR1 is SEHNR, CDR2 FQNEAQ (reference sequence). The CDR3 contains 14 residues. Between the trimmed V and J ends, which lost 5 bases and 1 base, there was a span of 11 bases. The TCR comes from a human donor in good health. V is TRBV7-9 and J is TRBJ1-1; D not certain. The CDR3 nucleotides are TGTGCCAGCAGCCACCTACCAGCGAACACTGAAGCTTTCTTT. It specifies CASSHLPANTEAFF.